This TCR beta chain was captured in a study of blood T cell repertoires in COVID-19. Looking at the study overall: PBMCs, B-cell-depleted T cells, or T cells provided the cDNA or gDNA that made up the material.

Clones were sequenced by immunoSEQ multiplex PCR, and TCRdb holds only the in-frame ones, with some missing. The top ten clones hold approximately 4% of a sample with roughly 130,000 clones, around 80% of them seen once. J lost 5 bases, V lost 3 bases, and 7 bases had no gene match. Germline CDR1 and CDR2: LNHNV and YYDKDF (reference sequence). This CDR3 region has 15 residues. This clonotype was sampled from a man aged 60-69 years with acute or convalescent COVID-19. The specimen sequenced was peripheral blood. J is TRBJ1-2 and V is TRBV15, with 9 nucleotides matching TRBD1. The CDR3 loop is CATSRGDRALYGYTF. CDR3 DNA: TGTGCCACCAGCAGGGGGGACAGGGCCCTTTATGGCTACACCTTC.